A single T cell receptor beta chain is shown here with its context. The data were obtained in a study of blood T cell repertoires in COVID-19. Looking at the study overall: The study drew acute and convalescent COVID-19 samples from the United States, Italy and Spain. T cells, B-cell-depleted T cells, or PBMCs supplied cDNA or gDNA.

In the authors' methods: Amplified reference gene primers provided the basis for estimating nucleated cell counts. Measured with immunoSEQ multiplex PCR; TCRdb has only the in-frame clones, and not every one. For V, J and clone size, that table is used; D and trimming come from the DNA. The table shows around 100,000 clones, with roughly four fifths occurring only once. This CDR3 spans 15 amino acids. The ends were cut back, 1 base at V and 5 bases at J, with 15 bases in the middle. CDR1 is SEHNR, CDR2 FQNEAQ, per germline (reference sequence). The rearrangement uses TRBV7-9 and TRBJ2-7, with D perhaps TRBD2 (5 bases). The source material was peripheral blood. The TCR comes from a man between 60 and 75 years old with acute or convalescent COVID-19. The CDR3 is CASSLDQFVRDEQYF. The CDR3 DNA sequence: TGTGCCAGCAGCTTAGACCAGTTCGTGCGGGACGAGCAGTACTTC.